This T cell receptor beta chain derives from a study of PD-1 blockade in classical Hodgkin lymphoma. Points from the study as a whole: Why repertoires differed is undefined; disease activity or prior therapy possibly contributed. Baseline diversity resembling that of newly diagnosed patients was seen in complete responders.

Germline loops: CDR1 MNHEY, CDR2 SMNVEV (reference sequence). This CDR3 contains 14 residues. Trimming shortened V by 10 bases and J by 1 base, and 16 bases separated the two germline ends. Relapses following autologous stem cell transplantation were seen in all patients, with brentuximab vedotin exposure varying. Produced via immunoSEQ multiplex PCR; TCRdb's table is partial and in-frame only. The sample holds tens of thousands of clones, more than 85% seen once. Note on this clone: Its antigen is still unknown.

This sequence originates from a human donor with classical Hodgkin lymphoma. The material sequenced was peripheral blood mononuclear cells (PBMCs), taken at baseline. The chain uses TRBV27 and TRBJ2-5, with a tentative D call TRBD1 (6 bases). CDR3 DNA: TGTGCCACCAGCCCCCGGGACATCCAAGAGACCCAGTACTTC. Translating it yields CATSPRDIQETQYF.